The rows below give T cell receptor beta chains drawn from one sample of a study of blood T cell repertoires in COVID-19. Clones were sequenced by immunoSEQ multiplex PCR, and TCRdb holds only the in-frame ones, with some missing. The sample lists some 310,000 clones, 90% seen once, with around 0.96% in the top ten. The sequencing input was peripheral blood. The receptors were gathered from a woman aged 40 to 50 with COVID-19, enrolled during active disease. The CDR3 runs from the conserved cysteine through the conserved F or W. A D gene is named only where the DNA matches it firmly. Size is stated for part of the rows, as once, few or many counts, or as a class when the clone is expanded.

cdr3_aa | j_call | v_call | d_call | clone_size
CASRSSNTEAFF | TRBJ1-1 | TRBV28 | NA | NA
CASSYARREFPPLHF | TRBJ1-6 | TRBV6-2/TRBV6-3 | NA | NA
CASSPLVSGAFQETQYF | TRBJ2-5 | TRBV2 | TRBD2 | NA
CSVGEGRPDTQYF | TRBJ2-3 | TRBV29-1 | TRBD2 | NA
CASSKDIYGYGYTF | TRBJ1-2 | TRBV5-6 | NA | NA
CASSPATAEAFF | TRBJ1-1 | TRBV18 | NA | NA
CASSFRYQETQYF | TRBJ2-5 | TRBV7-2 | NA | few
CASSTGGFLEQYF | TRBJ2-7 | TRBV5-1 | NA | once
CASSPSQINQPQHF | TRBJ1-5 | TRBV18 | NA | NA
CASSSGGAYGYTF | TRBJ1-2 | TRBV6-5 | TRBD1 | NA
CASSERTGQNIQYF | TRBJ2-4 | TRBV2 | TRBD1 | NA
CASSPGQLNEKLFF | TRBJ1-4 | TRBV4-3 | TRBD1 | NA
CASSIRDTSYNEQFF | TRBJ2-1 | TRBV9 | NA | NA
CASSYDRASSTGELFF | TRBJ2-2 | TRBV4-1 | TRBD1 | NA
CASSLARRQPEQFF | TRBJ2-1 | TRBV11-2 | NA | NA
CASSSHNGGVPETQYF | TRBJ2-5 | TRBV9 | TRBD2 | NA
CASSFPGSTEAFF | TRBJ1-1 | TRBV7-2 | NA | NA
CASSLGQGAYQPQHF | TRBJ1-5 | TRBV28 | TRBD1 | NA
CASSRSRGARGTQYF | TRBJ2-5 | TRBV7-2 | NA | NA
CASRSGLTNTGELFF | TRBJ2-2 | TRBV27 | NA | NA
CASSLLPGQGKNIQYF | TRBJ2-4 | TRBV27 | TRBD1 | NA
CASRSGTGVEKLFF | TRBJ1-4 | TRBV2 | TRBD1 | NA
CASSGTSGSIGELFF | TRBJ2-2 | TRBV3-1/TRBV3-2 | TRBD2 | NA
CASSMRDRGTSETQYF | TRBJ2-5 | TRBV7-9 | TRBD1 | NA
CASRPSGRVSYEQYF | TRBJ2-7 | TRBV7-8 | TRBD2 | NA
CASGPLSQPQHF | TRBJ1-5 | TRBV12-5 | NA | NA
CASLRCRFRGLVDYGYTF | TRBJ1-2 | TRBV11-3 | TRBD1 | NA
CASSKEGVYTDTQYF | TRBJ2-3 | TRBV21-1 | NA | few
CASSESGNYGYTF | TRBJ1-2 | TRBV6-1 | NA | NA
CASSPLGGAPLNEQFF | TRBJ2-1 | TRBV9 | TRBD2 | NA
CASSARQGMNEKLFF | TRBJ1-4 | TRBV9 | TRBD1 | NA
CASSVDGGGSYEQYF | TRBJ2-7 | TRBV9 | NA | NA
CASTPGQGYNTEAFF | TRBJ1-1 | TRBV27 | TRBD1 | NA
CASSLVIGRGHYEQYF | TRBJ2-7 | TRBV11-2 | TRBD1 | NA
CASSLDIQGEAFF | TRBJ1-1 | TRBV5-1 | TRBD1 | NA
CASSLGLAVNTGELFF | TRBJ2-2 | TRBV5-6 | TRBD2 | NA
CASSQGGLAGLGEDEQFF | TRBJ2-1 | TRBV4-2 | TRBD2 | NA
CAWSGDRGYADTQYF | TRBJ2-3 | TRBV30 | TRBD1 | NA
CASSISDQETQYF | TRBJ2-5 | TRBV19 | NA | NA
CATLQGDSYGQYF | TRBJ2-7 | TRBV10-3 | NA | NA
CASSARSGVATYNEQFF | TRBJ2-1 | TRBV5-1 | NA | NA
CASSDGQLATEAFF | TRBJ1-1 | TRBV6-1 | NA | NA